This T cell receptor (beta chain) emerged from a study of T-cell memory formation after mild COVID-19. Overall study: There were largely donor-specific TCR clusters. Study findings and constraints: Whereas later expanders leaned CD4+, clones contracting day 15 to 85 showed a balanced CD4/CD8 makeup.

TCRdb re-called the 5' RACE reads through MiXCR, storing one row per CDR3 protein. The sample yields around 300,000 distinct CDR3 sequences, roughly 15% seen once. The CDR3 spans 15 residues. The V and J ends lost 6 bases and 6 bases, in that order; junction bases with no gene match: 7. This clonotype was counted many times. Its matching antigen is unknown. Sample: PBMCs or a T cell subset sorted from them (not recorded which). The TCR was taken from a man between 18 and 35 years old who had mild COVID-19 (a few samples of this study predate the infection). Cell type and time point are not known. The rearrangement uses TRBV12-3 or TRBV12-4 and TRBJ2-3, with 12 positions matching TRBD1. CDR3 region: CASSAGTGGFDTQYF. The CDR3 bases are TGTGCCAGCAGCGCCGGGACAGGGGGCTTTGATACGCAGTATTTT.